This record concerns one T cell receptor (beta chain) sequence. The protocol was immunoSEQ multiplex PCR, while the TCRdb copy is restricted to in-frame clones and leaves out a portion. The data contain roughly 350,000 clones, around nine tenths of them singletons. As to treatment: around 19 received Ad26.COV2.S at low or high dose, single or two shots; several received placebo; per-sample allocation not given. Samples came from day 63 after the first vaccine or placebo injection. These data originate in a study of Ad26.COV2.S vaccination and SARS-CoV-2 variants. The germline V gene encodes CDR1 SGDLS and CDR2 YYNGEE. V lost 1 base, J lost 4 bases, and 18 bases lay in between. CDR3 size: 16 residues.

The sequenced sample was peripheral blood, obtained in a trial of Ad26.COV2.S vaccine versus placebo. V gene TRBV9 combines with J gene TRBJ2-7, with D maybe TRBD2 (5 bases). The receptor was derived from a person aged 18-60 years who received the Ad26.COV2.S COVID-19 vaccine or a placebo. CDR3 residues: CASSVSVGSLGYEQYF. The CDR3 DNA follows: TGTGCCAGCAGCGTAAGTGTTGGGAGCCTGGGATACGAGCAGTACTTC.